The 22 T cell receptor beta chains below all came from one sample that was sequenced in a study of Ad26.COV2.S vaccination and SARS-CoV-2 variants. Generated by immunoSEQ multiplex PCR, the TCRdb table keeps only in-frame clones and is missing some. Of around 300,000 clones listed, about 90% are singletons. Treatment of the sample: some 20 received Ad26.COV2.S at low or high dose, single or two shots; roughly 5 received placebo; per-sample allocation not given. Collection of the samples took place on day 63 after the first injection of vaccine or placebo. Sample: peripheral blood, taken in a trial of Ad26.COV2.S vaccine versus placebo. Receptors originate from a person aged 18-65 years who received the Ad26.COV2.S COVID-19 vaccine or a placebo.

Remarks on this clone: Mismatch with germline at one junction end may stem from a read error. The chain links TRBV19 to TRBJ2-1; D remains ambiguous. Germline V gene sequence: CDR1 LNHDA, CDR2 SQIVND (reference sequence). The CDR3 length is 12 residues. CDR3 nucleotide sequence: TGTGCCAGTAGTCCCAACTACAGTGAGCAGTTCTTC. The encoded protein is CASSPNYSEQFF.

J is TRBJ2-3 and V is TRBV11-2, with D perhaps assigned TRBD1 or TRBD2 (5 bases each). V was cut by 8 bases and J by 2 bases, with 14 bases left in between. The V gene's germline CDR1 is SGHAT and CDR2 FQNNGV. CDR3 length: 14 amino acids. The CDR3 is CASSQWGITDTQYF. In DNA form, the CDR3 reads TGTGCCAGCTCCCAGTGGGGGATCACAGATACGCAGTATTTT. The full variable domain, completed using reference TRBV11-2 and TRBJ2-3, is EAGVAQSPRYKIIEKRQSVAFWCNPISGHATLYWYQQILGQGPKLLIQFQNNGVVDDSQLPKDRFSAERLKGVDSTLKIQPAKLEDSAVYLCASSQWGITDTQYFGPGTRLTVL.

The chain carries TRBV25-1 and TRBJ1-4, with 9 nucleotides matching TRBD1. Germline V gives CDR1 MGHDK, CDR2 SYGVNS. The CDR3 totals 17 residues. The J segment lost 7 bases and the V segment lost 1 base, leaving 10 bases of the junction unmatched. The CDR3 bases are TGTGCCAGCAGTGAATTTACAGGGGGCGTTGATTCTGAAAAACTGTTTTTT. This encodes CASSEFTGGVDSEKLFF.

This rearrangement joins TRBV5-4 to TRBJ1-5; weak D call: TRBD1 (6 bases). Germline CDR1 SGHNT, CDR2 YYREEE (reference sequence). CDR3 length: 14 residues. The germline V and J ends were trimmed by 4 bases and 5 bases, with 13 bases remaining between them. CDR3 region: CASSPGQTDQPQHF. As DNA, the CDR3 is TGTGCCAGCAGCCCCGGACAGACCGATCAGCCCCAGCATTTT.

The rearrangement links TRBV4-1 to TRBJ1-5; TRBD1 is a possible D gene (6 bases). The CDR3 has 15 residues. Germline lookup yields CDR1 MGHRA and CDR2 YSYEKL. Between the trimmed V and J ends, which lost 6 bases and 0 bases, there was a span of 12 bases. The CDR3: CASRQQGNSNQPQHF. CDR3 DNA sequence: TGCGCCAGCAGACAACAGGGAAATAGCAATCAGCCCCAGCATTTT.

The chain uses TRBV6-2 or TRBV6-3 and TRBJ2-7; D perhaps matches TRBD2 (5 bases). The length of the CDR3 is 16 residues. Trimming shortened V by 6 bases and J by 0 bases, and 18 bases separated the two germline ends. The V gene's germline CDR1 is MNHEY and CDR2 SVGEGT. The CDR3 DNA reads as TGTGCCAGCAGCGGTCGGCCGCGGGCTAGCTCCTACGAGCAGTACGTC. This codes for CASSGRPRASSYEQYV.

The V call is TRBV20-1, the J call TRBJ2-7; maybe TRBD1 (6 bases). CDR1 DFQATT and CDR2 SNEGSKA come from the germline V gene (reference sequence). The V and J ends lost 4 bases and 6 bases respectively, with 10 bases between them. This CDR3 comprises 11 residues. As DNA, the CDR3 is TGCAGTGCTAACCAAGGGGGCGAGCAGTACGTC. Encoded protein: CSANQGGEQYV.

The genes are TRBV29-1 and TRBJ2-3, with D unresolved. Trimming removed 3 bases from V and 3 bases from J, with 7 bases in between. The germline V gene encodes CDR1 SQVTM and CDR2 ANQGSEA. The CDR3 is 12 residues long. For the CDR3, the DNA is TGCAGCGTTGACGCGGTAACAGATACGCAGTATTTT. Protein: CSVDAVTDTQYF.

The rearrangement uses TRBV15 and TRBJ2-7, with 7 positions matching TRBD1. The CDR3 is 16 amino acids. J lost 1 base, V lost 6 bases, and 12 bases had no gene match. CDR1 is LNHNV and CDR2 is YYDKDF in the germline V gene (reference sequence). CDR3 sequence: CATSPYRDSLSYEQYV. CDR3 DNA sequence: TGTGCCACCAGTCCTTACCGGGACAGCCTTTCCTACGAGCAGTACGTC.

This sequence joins TRBV30 and TRBJ1-1; unclear D gene. Germline CDR1 GTSNPN, CDR2 SVGIG (reference sequence). The CDR3 sequence is 11 residues long. V shed 4 bases and J shed 6 bases, with 9 bases lying between them. CDR3 nucleotide sequence: TGTGCCTGGATTAGAATCGCTGAAGCTTTCTTT. Translation: CAWIRIAEAFF.

The rearrangement links TRBV6-2 or TRBV6-3 to TRBJ2-2; 11 bases fit TRBD2. V dropped 6 bases and J dropped 0; count of bases not matched to a gene: 24. Germline CDR1 MNHEY, CDR2 SVGEGT. The CDR3 contains 23 residues. This CDR3 reads CASSPTPFVLAGANTTNTGELFF. CDR3 sequence (DNA): TGTGCCAGCAGCCCAACACCTTTCGTACTAGCGGGAGCGAATACTACGAACACCGGGGAGCTGTTTTTT.

The rearrangement uses TRBV5-1 and TRBJ1-2; D possibly corresponds to TRBD1 (6 bases). The CDR3 is 16 residues long. The germline gives CDR1 SGHRS, CDR2 YFSETQ. Deletions cut 0 bases from V and 4 bases from J, with 16 bases between. As DNA, the CDR3 is TGCGCCAGCAGCTTGGGCAGGGGAGTACTAGGCTATGGCTACACCTTC. Amino acids: CASSLGRGVLGYGYTF. Complete variable domain (other parts from reference TRBV5-1 and TRBJ1-2): KAGVTQTPRYLIKTRGQQVTLSCSPISGHRSVSWYQQTPGQGLQFLFEYFSETQRNKGNFPGRFSGRQFSNSRSEMNVSTLELGDSALYLCASSLGRGVLGYGYTFGSGTRLTVV.

This chain joins TRBV29-1 and TRBJ2-3; a possible D gene is TRBD1 (5 bases). The germline V and J ends were trimmed by 2 bases and 4 bases, with 7 bases remaining between them. There are 12 residues in the CDR3. The germline gives CDR1 SQVTM, CDR2 ANQGSEA. This CDR3 reads CSVERGSDTQYF. Written as DNA, the CDR3 is TGCAGCGTTGAAAGGGGTTCAGATACGCAGTATTTT.

This clone appeared once. V usage is TRBV19 and J usage is TRBJ2-2; 7 bases are shared with TRBD1. The CDR3 consists of 14 residues. The V gene's germline CDR1 is LNHDA and CDR2 SQIVND (reference sequence). Trimming cost V 6 bases and J 1 base; bases outside gene matches: 2. DNA for the CDR3: TGTGCCAGTAGGGGGGACAGGAACACCGGGGAGCTGTTTTTT. This translates into CASRGDRNTGELFF.

The rearrangement links TRBV5-1 to TRBJ1-1, with a weak D call TRBD1 (5 bases). V was cut by 3 bases and J by 1 base, with 16 bases left in between. CDR3 size: 16 residues. In germline, CDR1 is SGHRS, CDR2 YFSETQ. CDR3 protein: CASSWSLGTGNTEAFF. CDR3 bases: TGCGCCAGCAGCTGGTCCCTGGGGACGGGGAACACTGAAGCTTTCTTT.

V usage is TRBV3-1 (or the pseudogene TRBV3-2) and J usage is TRBJ1-3; D may be TRBD1 (6 bases). Per the germline V gene, CDR1 is LGHDT and CDR2 is YNNKEL (reference sequence). Deletions cut 6 bases from V and 2 bases from J, with 17 bases between. This CDR3 region has 16 residues. CDR3 residues: CASSRGEGGAGNTIYF. CDR3 coding DNA: TGTGCCAGCAGTCGAGGGGAGGGGGGAGCTGGAAACACCATATATTTT.

The V and J genes are TRBV6-2 or TRBV6-3 and TRBJ2-7; D ambiguous. The CDR3 loop spans 13 amino acids. Trimming removed 5 bases at V and 3 bases at J, with 11 bases between. The germline V gene encodes CDR1 MNHEY and CDR2 SVGEGT. The CDR3 reads CASSRTPDYEQYF. The CDR3 bases are TGTGCCAGCAGTCGAACCCCGGACTACGAGCAGTACTTC.

The V call is TRBV7-2, the J call TRBJ2-2, with 12 bases matching TRBD2. The CDR3 runs 16 residues. From germline, CDR1 is SGHTA and CDR2 FQGNSA. Losses at the gene ends were 5 bases for V and 5 bases for J; bases not matched to a gene: 6. This CDR3 reads CASSTGLAGNTGELFF. The CDR3 DNA sequence: TGTGCCAGCAGCACGGGACTAGCGGGCAATACCGGGGAGCTGTTTTTT.

The rearrangement uses TRBV2 and TRBJ2-7; D may be TRBD1 (6 bases). This CDR3 is built from 14 residues. CDR1 and CDR2 (germline): SNHLY, FYNNEI. Trimming pared 3 bases from V and 3 bases from J, leaving 12 bases between. The CDR3 DNA reads as TGTGCCAGCAGTGACGCAGGGGAGAGCTACGAGCAGTACGTC. It translates to CASSDAGESYEQYV.

As concerns this clone: Other DNA variants within this sample encode the same CDR3. The chain uses TRBV7-9 and TRBJ1-1; D is ambiguous. The CDR3 has 13 amino acids. Trimming stripped 0 bases from V and 0 bases from J, with 2 bases between. From germline, CDR1 is SEHNR and CDR2 FQNEAQ (reference sequence). CDR3 bases: TGTGCCAGCAGCTTAGCGTTGAACACTGAAGCTTTCTTT. Its protein is CASSLALNTEAFF.

This chain joins TRBV7-9 and TRBJ2-5; tentative D call: TRBD2 (5 bases). The germline CDR1 and CDR2 sequences are SEHNR and FQNEAQ (reference sequence). V lost 6 bases and J lost 4, with 27 bases in between. CDR3 length: 18 residues. Written as DNA, the CDR3 is TGTGCCAGCAGACGCGGACTTGTGGGAGTGTCAGGCGGAGAGACCCAGTACTTC. This translates into CASRRGLVGVSGGETQYF. Together with reference TRBV7-9 and TRBJ2-5, the CDR3 gives the full variable domain: DTGVSQNPRHKITKRGQNVTFRCDPISEHNRLYWYRQTLGQGPEFLTYFQNEAQLEKSRLLSDRFSAERPKGSFSTLEIQRTEQGDSAMYLCASRRGLVGVSGGETQYFGPGTRLLVL.

The chain has TRBV12-3 or TRBV12-4 and TRBJ1-2, with D maybe TRBD1 (5 bases). The CDR3 consists of 13 residues. V lost 3 bases, J lost 3 bases, and 8 bases lay in between. CDR3 in amino acids: CASSLGDDYGYTF. DNA of the CDR3: TGTGCCAGCAGTTTGGGGGACGACTATGGCTACACCTTC.